This TCR beta chain was obtained from a study of vaccination and CD4 T cells after COVID-19 (dated by TCRdb to 2022 to 2024). Some background on the complete study: Every convalescent patient had a positive nasal swab PCR test for SARS-CoV-2, with mild disease in nine patients and severe disease in one. The convalescent cohort included six males and four females, with two Hispanic individuals, seven Caucasians, two Asians and one multiracial person. Two doses of either the Pfizer-BioNTech BNT162b2 vaccine (n=8) or the Moderna mRNA-1273 vaccine (n=2) were administered to participants. Post-COVID blood samples from convalescent patients were collected a median of 101 days after diagnosis, with a range of roughly 30 to 170 days. Post-vaccine blood samples were obtained a median of about 77 days after the second vaccine dose, with a range of roughly 13 to 250 days. Culture stimuli were overlapping spike peptide pools from SARS-CoV-2 and from the common cold coronaviruses HCoV-NL63, HCoV-OC43 and HCoV-229E. In control cultures, a CEFX viral epitope pool was used as positive control, an HIV-1 Nef peptide pool was used as negative control, or no peptide was added. In 10 COVID-19 convalescent patients and a handful of infection-naive healthy vaccine recipients, the spike-specific CD4+ TCR repertoire before mRNA vaccination was compared with the repertoire after mRNA vaccination.

The protocol used for the library was PCR. DNA from cultured CD4+ T cells was subjected to TCR sequencing with the Oncomine TCR Beta short-read assay at the Johns Hopkins FTIC core. Genomic DNA was extracted from the cultured CD4+ T cells with the QIAamp micro DNA kit. Oncomine TCR Beta libraries from cultured CD4+ T cells were pooled using unique dual indexes and sequenced on an Illumina iSeq 100. From the authors' description of their analysis: Non-productive sequences were removed, and CDR3s that did not start with C, did not end with F or W, or were shorter than 7 amino acids were discarded. The MANAFEST web application identified antigen-specific clonotypes by comparing peptide-stimulated wells against reference wells and other culture wells. Positive clones required FDR below 0.05, an odds ratio above 5, and productive frequency above 0.1% in at least two of three replicate wells. A clonotype was classed as cross-reactive if the clonotype showed significant expansion both in SARS-CoV-2 spike wells and in at least one common cold coronavirus spike condition. Levenshtein distances (stringdist) and unrooted phylogenetic trees (ape) in R version 3.6.1 were used to assess CDR3 homology. TCRdb redid the processing of the public reads, applying fastp at Q25 and MiXCR, and retained in-frame beta chains. Rows merge per CDR3 protein into single entries with the most common DNA and genes. What appears here as the V and J calls and clone size reflects TCRdb's work, not the paper's. This sample has around 19,000 distinct CDR3 sequences in its table, and about 44% of those were observed once. Jointly, the top ten make up around 5.5% of the sample.

There are a few counts of this clonotype. Its antigen has not been determined. There are no base qualities to consult, and no much larger clone falls within one base. The full study reports these points: In convalescent patients, a median 86.3% of post-vaccine SARS-CoV-2-reactive clones were detected only after vaccination, suggesting vaccine-specific priming. Nearly all vaccine-specific clones in convalescent patients (304 of 307) were mono-reactive for SARS-CoV-2 spike rather than cross-reactive with common cold coronaviruses. Relatively few convalescent patients were included in the study, and early timepoints after natural infection were not analyzed. Although the median number of SARS-CoV-2-reactive clonotypes went up from 20 to 25 after infection to 35 to 40 after vaccination, the increase was not significant.

Explained via the paper, the treatment or condition label denotes: roughly nine-day PBMC culture with coronavirus spike peptide pools or control peptides (ViraFEST assay). The study used the ViraFEST assay, which expanded antigen-specific T cells with peptide pools and then identified expanded clonotypes by TCR sequencing. Positive SARS-CoV-2 PCR tests in the convalescent patients dated from March to December 2020, before Alpha, Beta and Delta variants emerged in the United States. Each well held 2.2 million or so PBMCs cultured with approximately 9.2 ug/ml peptide pools in IMDM containing around 5% human AB serum and roughly 10 IU/ml IL-2. Half of the culture medium was replaced with fresh IL-2-containing medium on days 3 and 7. Once the cells had been in culture for around nine days, the EasySep CD4+ T cell isolation kit was used to isolate CD4+ T cells by negative selection. PBMCs were separated from whole blood using Ficoll-Paque Plus gradient centrifugation and then either used fresh or cryopreserved at -140C. Each culture condition was generally run in triplicate wells.

This receptor was taken from a human donor who had recovered from COVID-19. The sequenced sample consisted of CD4+ T cells from blood, cultured in vitro.

The sequenced DNA: TGTGCCAGCAGTCCGGGACAGGGCCATAAGGGCTACACCTTC. Its translation is CASSPGQGHKGYTF. The rearranged segments are TRBV27 and TRBJ1-2, with 9 central nucleotides matching TRBD1. The germline V and J ends show losses of 5 bases and 8 bases respectively, and no gene match explains 9 bases of the junction. Sequences MNHEY (CDR1) and SMNVEV (CDR2) are obtained from the germline V gene (reference sequence). The CDR3 measures 14 amino acids from cysteine to phenylalanine. Only the CDR3 DNA stays, 42 bases, in frame from base 1.